The 8 T cell receptor beta chains listed next were all sequenced from one sample in a study of T cell responses to AZD1222 COVID-19 vaccine (TCRdb year 2021). Library generation was performed with the immunoSEQ multiplex PCR assay. TCRdb retrieved this table from immuneACCESS and kept in-frame rearrangements only. Not all clones are present; in checked studies, unresolved V genes account for under half, and no reason is known for the remainder. The sample table lists tens of thousands of clones, more than 75% of them with a count of one. Jointly, the top ten make up around 16% of the sample. The time point label of this sample denotes: baseline before first vaccination. Specimen: peripheral blood, collected on day 0 of AZD1222 vaccination. The receptors come from an adult in good health.

This rearrangement joins TRBV5-1 to TRBJ1-2; D is unresolved. From germline, CDR1 is SGHRS and CDR2 YFSETQ. The CDR3 runs 15 residues. Between the trimmed V and J ends, which lost 2 bases and 3 bases, there was a span of 14 bases. The CDR3 is CASSFSSGRDYGYTF. The DNA for the CDR3 is TGCGCCAGCAGCTTTTCGTCAGGAAGAGACTATGGCTACACCTTC. Looking up the rest from reference TRBV5-1 and TRBJ1-2 gives the full variable domain: KAGVTQTPRYLIKTRGQQVTLSCSPISGHRSVSWYQQTPGQGLQFLFEYFSETQRNKGNFPGRFSGRQFSNSRSEMNVSTLELGDSALYLCASSFSSGRDYGYTFGSGTRLTVV.

This clone was picked up a small number of times. J is TRBJ2-7 and V is TRBV21-1; the table's D call, TRBD1, was not checked against the DNA. TRBV21-1 is flagged as a pseudogene. This CDR3 region has 15 residues. CDR3 sequence reads: CASSKARQSPYEQYF. The CDR3 DNA follows: TGTGCCAGCAGCAAGGCAAGACAGAGTCCCTACGAGCAGTACTTC.

This clone was seen a handful of times. The V gene is TRBV12-5, the J gene TRBJ1-1, with a possible D match to TRBD1 (6 bases). The CDR3 loop spans 12 amino acids. The germline V gene has CDR1 LGHNT and CDR2 FRNRAP. V was cut by 6 bases and J by 3 bases, with 8 bases left in between. The DNA for the CDR3 is TGTGCTAGTGGCAGGGGAGACACTGAAGCTTTCTTT. It translates to CASGRGDTEAFF.

This clone has only a few counts. This chain joins TRBV4-3 and TRBJ1-6; D remains ambiguous. Trimming stripped 0 bases from V and 7 bases from J, with 7 bases between. The CDR3 covers 14 residues. The V gene's germline CDR1 is LGHNA and CDR2 YSLEER. The CDR3 sequence: CASSQDRSNSPLHF. The CDR3 DNA reads as TGCGCCAGCAGCCAAGATAGGTCCAATTCACCCCTCCACTTT.

As concerns this clone: Other nucleotide sequences from this sample produce the same CDR3. The chain links TRBV18 to TRBJ1-1; 12 nucleotides match TRBD1. Germline V gives CDR1 KGHSH, CDR2 LQKENI. The CDR3 runs to 13 residues. Trimming removed 3 bases from V and 8 bases from J; junction bases left unmatched: 1. CDR3 in DNA: TGTGCCAGCTCACCGGGACAGGGGGCCGAAGCTTTCTTT. It is translated as CASSPGQGAEAFF.

This rearrangement joins TRBV15 to TRBJ2-2; D assignment may be TRBD1 or TRBD2 (5 bases each). Looked up from germline, CDR1 is LNHNV and CDR2 is YYDKDF (reference sequence). The CDR3 extends over 13 amino acids. The V gene lost 9 bases and the J gene lost 7 bases, with 15 bases spanning the gap. CDR3 DNA: TGTGCCACGGGGGAAAGGACTGACGGGGAGCTGTTTTTT. Translating it yields CATGERTDGELFF.

For the CDR3, the DNA is TGCGCCAGCAGCTTGTCCGGGAACTCCTACGAGCAGTACTTC. Protein product: CASSLSGNSYEQYF. This rearrangement joins TRBV5-1 to TRBJ2-7, with a possible D match to TRBD2 (5 bases). Trimming left V 1 base short and J 0 bases short, with 8 bases between. CDR3 size: 14 residues. Germline lookup yields CDR1 SGHRS and CDR2 YFSETQ.

In nucleotides, the CDR3 is TGCGCCAGCAGCTCCACCGGGACAGGGGTCAATACGCAGTATTTT. Translating it yields CASSSTGTGVNTQYF. The chain carries TRBV5-1 and TRBJ2-3, with 10 bases fitting TRBD1. CDR3 length: 15 residues. V gave up 3 bases and J gave up 7 bases; unmatched junction bases: 8. CDR1 is SGHRS and CDR2 is YFSETQ in the germline V gene. Using reference TRBV5-1 and TRBJ2-3 for the parts outside the CDR3, the full variable domain is KAGVTQTPRYLIKTRGQQVTLSCSPISGHRSVSWYQQTPGQGLQFLFEYFSETQRNKGNFPGRFSGRQFSNSRSEMNVSTLELGDSALYLCASSSTGTGVNTQYFGPGTRLTVL.